What follows are 12 T cell receptor beta chains derived from one specimen sequenced in a study of blood T cell repertoires in COVID-19. Using immunoSEQ multiplex PCR, the repertoire was profiled, and TCRdb retains in-frame clones only, with some absent. The data contain about 440,000 clones, around 89% of them singletons. Sequenced sample: peripheral blood. These TCRs come from a woman aged 30 to 39 with acute or convalescent COVID-19.

The genes are TRBV21-1 and TRBJ2-1; TRBD2, as called in the table, went unchecked against the DNA. TRBV21-1 is described as a pseudogene. The CDR3 consists of 17 residues. CDR3 residues: CASSKEEALAVNNEQFF. CDR3 in DNA: TGTGCCAGCAGCAAAGAAGAGGCACTAGCGGTAAACAATGAGCAGTTCTTC.

The chain couples TRBV19 to TRBJ2-7; the D gene is possibly TRBD2 (8 bases). This CDR3 has 13 residues. Germline loops: CDR1 LNHDA, CDR2 SQIVND (reference sequence). Trimming pared 10 bases from V and 4 bases from J, leaving 17 bases between. This CDR3 reads CATSGGLGYEQYF. CDR3 nucleotide sequence: TGTGCCACCTCAGGGGGACTAGGGTACGAGCAGTACTTC.

The genes are TRBV10-1 and TRBJ2-5, with a weak D call TRBD1 (6 bases). This CDR3 is built from 13 residues. Per germline, CDR1 WNHNN and CDR2 SYGVQD (reference sequence). Trimming pared 6 bases from V and 2 bases from J, leaving 10 bases between. This chain's CDR3 is CASSRTEQETQYF. The CDR3 DNA sequence: TGCGCCAGCAGCAGGACAGAACAAGAGACCCAGTACTTC.

A remark on this clone: This sample includes further DNA sequences coding for the same CDR3. The J gene is TRBJ1-2, the V gene TRBV2; D is unclear. This CDR3 region has 11 residues. The germline gives CDR1 SNHLY, CDR2 FYNNEI. The V and J ends lost 8 bases and 3 bases respectively, with 7 bases between them. The CDR3 protein is CASRRDYGYTF. CDR3 in DNA: TGTGCCAGCCGTCGAGACTATGGCTACACCTTC. Together with reference TRBV2 and TRBJ1-2, the CDR3 gives the full variable domain: EPEVTQTPSHQVTQMGQEVILRCVPISNHLYFYWYRQILGQKVEFLVSFYNNEISEKSEIFDDQFSVERPDGSNFTLKIRSTKLEDSAMYFCASRRDYGYTFGSGTRLTVV.

CDR3 amino acids: CASTRRISGLAGVGTGELFF. For the CDR3, the DNA is TGTGCCAGCACTCGAAGGATATCGGGACTAGCGGGGGTGGGCACCGGGGAGCTGTTTTTT. The V and J genes are TRBV6-6 and TRBJ2-2, with TRBD2 matching over 14 bases. From germline, CDR1 is MNHNY and CDR2 SVGAGI (reference sequence). CDR3 length: 20 residues. Trimming removed 7 bases from V and 4 bases from J; junction bases left unmatched: 17.

J is TRBJ1-1 and V is TRBV19; the D gene is possibly TRBD1 (6 bases). Between the trimmed V and J ends, which lost 3 bases and 7 bases, there was a span of 24 bases. The germline V gene has CDR1 LNHDA and CDR2 SQIVND (reference sequence). The CDR3 contains 17 residues. The CDR3 here is CASSIDTGGRNSFEAFF. CDR3 nucleotides: TGTGCCAGTAGTATTGACACGGGGGGCCGGAACTCCTTTGAAGCTTTCTTT.

J is TRBJ1-3 and V is TRBV7-9, with 8 bases matching TRBD1. V lost 0 bases and J lost 4; bases outside the gene matches: 2. Germline V lookup: CDR1 SEHNR, CDR2 FQNEAQ (reference sequence). This CDR3 is built from 15 residues. CDR3 residues: CASSLARTGGNTIYF. The CDR3 coding sequence is TGTGCCAGCAGCTTAGCTCGGACAGGGGGAAACACCATATATTTT.

CDR3: CASSEMPGQGSTEAFF. CDR3 in DNA: TGCGCCAGCAGCGAAATGCCGGGACAGGGTTCCACTGAAGCTTTCTTT. This chain connects TRBV5-1 to TRBJ1-1, with TRBD1 matching 9 bases. Germline CDR1 SGHRS, CDR2 YFSETQ. V lost 4 bases, J lost 4 bases, and 11 bases stayed unmatched. This CDR3 has 16 amino acids.

The gene calls are TRBV2 and TRBJ1-6; D call uncertain. Trimming removed 9 bases from V and 0 bases from J, with 6 bases in between. Germline CDR1 reads SNHLY; CDR2 reads FYNNEI. The CDR3 sequence is 13 residues long. In nucleotides, the CDR3 is TGTGCCAGAAGGAGCTCCTATAATTCACCCCTCCACTTT. Protein product: CARRSSYNSPLHF.

The V call is TRBV6-1, the J call TRBJ2-7, with a tentative D call TRBD1 (6 bases). This CDR3 is built from 17 residues. V was pared by 4 bases and J by 6 bases, with 25 bases between. Per germline, CDR1 MNHNS and CDR2 SASEGT. The CDR3 nucleotides are TGTGCCAGCAGTGGGGGCAGAGACAGGTCCGAAGAATTCGAGCAGTACTTC. Translated, it gives CASSGGRDRSEEFEQYF.

The gene calls are TRBV19 and TRBJ1-6; 9 bases line up with TRBD1. V lost 4 bases to trimming and J lost 3 bases; unmatched junction nucleotides: 16. Germline values: CDR1 LNHDA, CDR2 SQIVND (reference sequence). The CDR3 totals 20 residues. The CDR3 bases are TGTGCCAGTAGTAGAGGCCCAAACAGGGGGCTCGTCTTCTATAATTCACCCCTCCACTTT. This encodes CASSRGPNRGLVFYNSPLHF.

The J gene is TRBJ2-1, the V gene TRBV7-8, with D possibly TRBD1 on 6 matching bases. Germline loops: CDR1 SGHVS, CDR2 FQNEAQ. The CDR3 consists of 15 residues. V gave up 2 bases and J gave up 0 bases, with 8 bases separating them. The CDR3 protein is CASSLRDTSYNEQFF. The CDR3 DNA sequence: TGTGCCAGCAGCTTACGGGACACCTCCTACAATGAGCAGTTCTTC.